Below are 30 T cell receptor beta chains sequenced from a single sample in a study of CXCR3-negative and CXCR3-positive naive CD8 T cells (dated by TCRdb to about 2019). The instrument was a NextSeq 550. The Human TCR Profiling Kit (MiLaboratory) was used to prepare UMI-labeled 5' RACE TRB cDNA libraries. Reads reprocessed by TCRdb are summarized as one entry per CDR3 protein sequence, and DNA is absent. This sample's table contains approximately 70,000 distinct CDR3 sequences. Roughly 1.5% of the sample goes to the ten largest clones. The sequenced sample consisted of naive CXCR3- CD8+ T cells from blood. The sample's cell subset or site, from its label and the paper: CD45RO-CCR7+CD27+CD95- naive CD8+ T cells lacking CXCR3 (TNR3-). These TCRs come from a human donor in good health. Some clones in this sample may be carry-over from other donors' samples.

This sequence joins TRBV11-2 and TRBJ2-2. CDR1 and CDR2 (germline): SGHAT, FQNNGV. The CDR3 spans 14 residues. CDR3 amino acids: CASSNRMNTGELFF.

The chain links TRBV15 to TRBJ2-1; TCRdb picks TRBD2, but there is no DNA to check that call. The CDR3 has 17 amino acids. CDR1 LNHNV and CDR2 YYDKDF come from the germline V gene (reference sequence). The CDR3 sequence: CATSRVLLAGGYNEQFF.

The chain links TRBV7-9 to TRBJ1-1; the D call of TRBD1 rests on TCRdb alone, since no DNA is present to check it. This CDR3 is 14 amino acids long. The V gene's germline CDR1 is SEHNR and CDR2 FQNEAQ (reference sequence). CDR3 region: CASSPGTVITEAFF.

The chain joins TRBV29-1 to TRBJ2-7. The CDR3 runs to 13 residues. Germline V lookup: CDR1 SQVTM, CDR2 ANQGSEA. The CDR3 protein is CSARPGSSYEQYF.

This rearrangement joins TRBV29-1 to TRBJ2-2; with no DNA, the TCRdb D assignment of TRBD1 cannot be verified. CDR1 and CDR2 (germline): SQVTM, ANQGSEA. The CDR3 runs 14 residues. The CDR3 spells CSVEGFAGTGELFF.

The chain links TRBV7-6 to TRBJ2-2; TCRdb names TRBD1, which stays unverified in the absence of DNA. Germline CDR1 is SGHVS and CDR2 is FNYEAQ. The CDR3 is 18 residues long. CDR3 sequence: CASSLELGQEMNTGELFF.

The chain carries TRBV27 and TRBJ1-2; TCRdb's D gene call, TRBD1, goes unchecked for lack of DNA. This CDR3 comprises 15 residues. The germline CDR1 and CDR2 sequences are MNHEY and SMNVEV (reference sequence). CDR3 region: CASSPGTGVWYGYTF.

The chain joins TRBV29-1 to TRBJ2-5. Germline lookup yields CDR1 SQVTM and CDR2 ANQGSEA. This CDR3 contains 11 residues. The CDR3 protein is CSVADDQTQYF.

This chain joins TRBV29-1 and TRBJ2-1; TCRdb returns TRBD1, unconfirmable since there is no DNA. The germline V gene has CDR1 SQVTM and CDR2 ANQGSEA. The CDR3 is 14 amino acids. The CDR3 reads CSAGQGSSYNEQFF.

CDR3 region: CASSSSTGSTDTQYF. The chain has TRBV7-6 and TRBJ2-3; the D call from TCRdb, TRBD1, cannot be confirmed without DNA. CDR3 length: 15 residues. CDR1 SGHVS and CDR2 FNYEAQ come from the germline V gene.

The genes are TRBV25-1 and TRBJ2-1; the TRBD2 assignment by TCRdb is unverifiable without DNA. Germline V gene lookup returns CDR1 MGHDK and CDR2 SYGVNS. The CDR3 extends over 14 amino acids. CDR3 residues: CASSPLAGYNEQFF.

The chain has TRBV4-3 and TRBJ2-7; the TRBD1 assignment by TCRdb is unverifiable without DNA. The CDR3 extends over 15 amino acids. Per germline, CDR1 LGHNA and CDR2 YSLEER. CDR3 amino acids: CASSPSRGSSYEQYF.

The CDR3 is CASSFNPGTGDSFSGNTIYF. V and J are TRBV7-9 and TRBJ1-3; there is no DNA to check the TCRdb D call of TRBD1. The CDR3 totals 20 residues. Germline V gene sequence: CDR1 SEHNR, CDR2 FQNEAQ (reference sequence).

The V call is TRBV6-2 or TRBV6-3, the J call TRBJ2-5; TCRdb's D call of TRBD1 is untestable without DNA. Germline assignment: CDR1 MNHEY and CDR2 SVGEGT. The CDR3 spans 14 residues. The CDR3 loop reads CASSSRTVQETQYF.

The chain couples TRBV12-3 or TRBV12-4 to TRBJ2-1; TCRdb's D call, TRBD1, is unchecked because there is no DNA. The CDR3 is 15 amino acids. CDR3 sequence: CASSLEQGLTNEQFF.

The genes are TRBV7-9 and TRBJ2-7; absent DNA, TCRdb's TRBD2 call cannot be checked. The CDR3 runs to 15 residues. Germline CDR1 and CDR2: SEHNR and FQNEAQ (reference sequence). The CDR3 spells CASSLTRSEGYEQYF.

V usage is TRBV7-6 and J usage is TRBJ2-1; TCRdb designates TRBD2, a call that cannot be tested without DNA. Germline V gene sequence: CDR1 SGHVS, CDR2 FNYEAQ. The CDR3 consists of 17 residues. The CDR3 spells CASSLVRVSGGANEQFF.

The chain has TRBV7-9 and TRBJ1-2; absent DNA, TCRdb's TRBD1 call cannot be checked. This CDR3 spans 15 amino acids. The germline V gene encodes CDR1 SEHNR and CDR2 FQNEAQ (reference sequence). The CDR3 loop is CASSRGDYPDYGYTF.

This chain links TRBV28 with TRBJ2-1; checking the TCRdb D call of TRBD1 is not possible without DNA. The CDR3 has 15 residues. Per germline, CDR1 MDHEN and CDR2 SYDVKM. The CDR3 sequence: CASSPAPQGMNEQFF.

The gene calls are TRBV4-3 and TRBJ1-3; the TCRdb call, TRBD1, lacks DNA for checking. Germline-derived CDR1 and CDR2 are LGHNA and YSLEER. This CDR3 is 14 amino acids long. The CDR3 here is CASSQDRGENTIYF.

The chain employs TRBV29-1 and TRBJ1-1; TCRdb proposes TRBD1, but this gene call is untestable without DNA. This CDR3 has 12 residues. Germline assignment: CDR1 SQVTM and CDR2 ANQGSEA. This CDR3 reads CSALTDNTEAFF.

The chain has TRBV29-1 and TRBJ2-7; TCRdb returns TRBD1, unconfirmable since there is no DNA. Per the germline V gene, CDR1 is SQVTM and CDR2 is ANQGSEA. The CDR3 totals 14 residues. CDR3 residues: CSVELVGQGYEQYF.

The chain uses TRBV10-3 and TRBJ2-7; the TRBD2 assignment by TCRdb is unverifiable without DNA. The CDR3 length is 17 residues. Germline V CDR1 and CDR2: ENHRY, SYGVKD. The CDR3 loop reads CAISESETSGGSYEQYF.

The rearrangement joins TRBV6-4 to TRBJ2-2; with no DNA, the TCRdb D assignment of TRBD1 cannot be verified. Germline CDR1 and CDR2: MRHNA and SNTAGT. This CDR3 region has 13 residues. The CDR3 loop is CASSDWDGGELFF.

The chain couples TRBV29-1 to TRBJ2-7; the D call of TRBD1 rests on TCRdb alone, since no DNA is present to check it. CDR1 and CDR2 (germline): SQVTM, ANQGSEA. CDR3 length: 13 residues. This CDR3 reads CSVEGGTLYEQYF.

The chain is built from TRBV29-1 and TRBJ2-5; lacking DNA, the TRBD1 call made by TCRdb goes unchecked. CDR1 is SQVTM and CDR2 is ANQGSEA in the germline V gene. The CDR3 spans 15 residues. The CDR3 sequence is CSVTRPGHPEETQYF.

The chain employs TRBV7-9 and TRBJ1-1. Germline V gene data show CDR1 as SEHNR and CDR2 as FQNEAQ (reference sequence). The CDR3 length is 15 residues. The CDR3 loop reads CASSLAGRVGTEAFF.

The chain employs TRBV12-3 or TRBV12-4 and TRBJ1-5. The CDR3 covers 14 residues. The CDR3 sequence is CASSLSANNQPQHF.

The V and J genes are TRBV7-2 and TRBJ2-7; TCRdb outputs TRBD2, but without DNA this stays unchecked. The germline gives CDR1 SGHTA, CDR2 FQGNSA. This CDR3 contains 13 residues. CDR3 in amino acids: CASSFGGVWEQYF.

This rearrangement joins TRBV7-2 to TRBJ2-5. Germline V lookup: CDR1 SGHTA, CDR2 FQGNSA. The length of the CDR3 is 12 residues. CDR3 loop: CASSDWVETQYF.